This T cell receptor (beta chain) came from a study of CD8 T cell repertoires and HIV-1 epitope variants. Study at large: Controls were a CMV, EBV and flu pool, Ebola AY9, and no peptide. Tested: three Gag epitope families, Nef HW9 and YT9. An uncultured baseline aliquot held 1M T cells.

On the immunoSEQ platform, TCR beta CDR3s were sequenced at survey depth. Repertoires were generated with immunoSEQ multiplex PCR, while TCRdb's copy carries only in-frame clones and drops some. The table has around 5,100 clones, approximately 68% seen once. In regard to this clone: Its antigen is not known.

V was pared by 2 bases and J by 7 bases, with 15 bases between. The CDR3 has 15 residues. Germline lookup yields CDR1 SEHNR and CDR2 FQNEAQ (reference sequence). The clonotype was recovered from a male donor with HIV. V and J are TRBV7-9 and TRBJ2-1; D tentatively reads TRBD1 or TRBD2 (7 bases each). Sample: cultured CD8+ T cells derived from PBMCs. The CDR3 bases are TGTGCCAGCAGCTTATCTCTTCAGGGGGGGAATGAGCAGTTCTTC. This translates into CASSLSLQGGNEQFF. Complete variable domain (other parts from reference TRBV7-9 and TRBJ2-1): DTGVSQNPRHKITKRGQNVTFRCDPISEHNRLYWYRQTLGQGPEFLTYFQNEAQLEKSRLLSDRFSAERPKGSFSTLEIQRTEQGDSAMYLCASSLSLQGGNEQFFGPGTRLTVL.